These 14 T cell receptor beta chains share one sample of origin, sequenced in a study of cytomegalovirus exposure and HLA in healthy donors. The PCR contained 60 Vbeta and 13 Jbeta primers. Generated by immunoSEQ multiplex PCR, the TCRdb table keeps only in-frame clones and is missing some. The table lists about 200,000 clones, approximately 78% of them singletons. What was sequenced was PBMCs. The receptors come from a woman between 40 and 55 years old in good health and CMV-seronegative.

This chain connects TRBV11-2 to TRBJ2-3; 8 positions agree with TRBD2. Germline CDR1 SGHAT, CDR2 FQNNGV. The length of the CDR3 is 16 residues. V was pared by 1 base and J by 0 bases, with 3 bases of the junction left unmatched. The CDR3 DNA sequence: TGTGCCAGCAGCTTAGGCCCTAGCGGGAGCACAGATACGCAGTATTTT. It yields the protein CASSLGPSGSTDTQYF.

CDR3 protein: CSVAREREQYF. The DNA of the CDR3 is TGCAGCGTTGCGCGGGAGAGGGAGCAGTACTTC. This chain links TRBV29-1 with TRBJ2-7; 7 bases align to TRBD2. The germline gives CDR1 SQVTM, CDR2 ANQGSEA. Trimming removed 4 bases from V and 7 bases from J; junction bases left unmatched: 4. The CDR3 is made up of 11 amino acids.

This chain connects TRBV30 to TRBJ2-5; 7 positions match TRBD1. The better agreement between TRBJ2-7 and the DNA end casts doubt on the J call. CDR3 size: 14 residues. CDR1 is GTSNPN and CDR2 is SVGIG in the germline V gene (reference sequence). The CDR3 DNA reads as TGTGCCTGGAAAAATTACAGGGGATCCTACGAGCAGTACTTC. Amino acids: CAWKNYRGSYEQYF.

This clone was found a few times. J is TRBJ2-7 and V is TRBV2, with 8 positions matching TRBD1. Germline V lookup: CDR1 SNHLY, CDR2 FYNNEI. Trimming removed 7 bases from V and 0 bases from J; junction bases left unmatched: 5. The CDR3 is 14 residues long. The CDR3, as DNA: TGTGCCAGCAAGGGGACAGGAGTCTCCTACGAGCAGTACTTC. It codes for CASKGTGVSYEQYF.

The J gene is TRBJ2-1, the V gene TRBV11-1; TRBD2 agrees at 10 bases. Germline CDR1 and CDR2: SGHAT and FQDESV (reference sequence). The CDR3 is 14 amino acids. V was clipped by 3 bases and J by 5 bases; unmatched bases: 1. CDR3 DNA: TGTGCCAGCAGCTTCCTAGCGGGAGACAATGAGCAGTTCTTC. Protein sequence: CASSFLAGDNEQFF.

The chain has TRBV30 and TRBJ2-1; D unresolved. The V end lost 0 bases, the J end lost 16 bases, and 16 bases lay between the germline ends. CDR1 and CDR2 (germline): GTSNPN, SVGIG (reference sequence). CDR3 length: 12 amino acids. This CDR3 is CAWSVLGQSRFF. CDR3 DNA sequence: TGTGCCTGGAGTGTGTTGGGCCAATCGCGCTTCTTC.

The chain combines TRBV6-5 with TRBJ1-5; D gene uncertain. The germline CDR1 and CDR2 sequences are MNHEY and SVGAGI. Trimming took off 0 bases at V and 5 bases at J, with 8 bases between the two ends. This CDR3 is built from 14 residues. This CDR3 is CASSYSSGYQPQHF. CDR3 bases: TGTGCCAGCAGTTACTCGTCGGGGTATCAGCCCCAGCATTTT.

V usage is TRBV2 and J usage is TRBJ1-2, with 11 bases aligning to TRBD1. The germline V gene encodes CDR1 SNHLY and CDR2 FYNNEI. The CDR3 runs 14 residues. The V and J ends lost 6 bases and 4 bases, in that order; junction bases with no gene match: 4. The CDR3 region is CASSGQGARYGYTF. Written as DNA, the CDR3 is TGTGCCAGCAGCGGACAGGGGGCGCGCTATGGCTACACCTTC.

The sample holds a few counts of this clone. This chain joins TRBV5-1 and TRBJ1-2, with TRBD1 identical over 10 bases. From germline, CDR1 is SGHRS and CDR2 YFSETQ. J gave up 4 bases and V 7 bases, and 7 bases lay outside the gene matches. The CDR3 has 14 residues. The CDR3 region is CASFAGQGSYGYTF. DNA of the CDR3: TGCGCCAGCTTTGCGGGACAGGGGTCCTATGGCTACACCTTC.

V gene TRBV30 combines with J gene TRBJ2-1; the match to TRBD2 covers 8 bases. The CDR3 covers 15 residues. Germline lookup yields CDR1 GTSNPN and CDR2 SVGIG (reference sequence). After removal of 0 bases from V and 7 bases from J, the junction contained 8 bases not matched to a gene. CDR3 loop: CAWSVKAGGTNEQFF. The CDR3 DNA reads as TGTGCCTGGAGTGTAAAGGCGGGAGGTACGAATGAGCAGTTCTTC.

The rearrangement joins TRBV7-7 to TRBJ2-1, with TRBD2 matching 10 bases. Unmatched junction bases numbered 6, after V lost 5 bases and J lost 5 bases. The CDR3 is 15 amino acids. Germline assignment: CDR1 SSHAT and CDR2 FNYEAQ (reference sequence). CDR3 DNA: TGTGCCAGCAGCCCTGGGACTAGCGCCCACAATGAGCAGTTCTTC. Its protein is CASSPGTSAHNEQFF.

Concerning this clone: One end of the junction fails to match germline, which may point to a read error. This sample also contains other DNA sequences that code for the same CDR3. The chain combines TRBV27 with TRBJ1-1, with D perhaps matching TRBD1 (6 bases). The CDR3 has 17 residues. Germline loops: CDR1 MNHEY, CDR2 SMNVEV (reference sequence). The chain's CDR3 is CASRTILKGVSHTEAFF. CDR3 coding DNA: TGTGCTAGCAGGACCATTTTGAAGGGGGTTTCCCACACTGAAGCTTTCTTT.

The chain links TRBV25-1 to TRBJ2-7; TRBD1 matches at 9 bases. This CDR3 region has 14 residues. The germline gives CDR1 MGHDK, CDR2 SYGVNS. Losses at the gene ends were 3 bases for V and 7 bases for J; bases not matched to a gene: 7. In nucleotides, the CDR3 is TGTGCCAGCAGTGAGGAAACAGGGGGCTGGGAGCAGTACTTC. It specifies CASSEETGGWEQYF.

The V and J genes are TRBV9 and TRBJ2-5; D is uncertain. From germline, CDR1 is SGDLS and CDR2 YYNGEE. V shed 3 bases and J shed 5 bases, with 8 bases lying between them. This CDR3 region has 12 residues. The CDR3 DNA reads as TGTGCCAGCAGCGCTTCCGGGGAGACCCAGTACTTC. Its translation is CASSASGETQYF.